Below are 19 T cell receptor beta chains sequenced from a single sample in a study of blood T cell repertoires in COVID-19. Profiled with immunoSEQ multiplex PCR; TCRdb holds only in-frame clones, not every one. Of about 210,000 clones detected, around 85% appear once; the ten largest clones hold approximately 18%. Source material: PBMCs or T cells enriched from blood (not recorded which). The receptors were gathered from a man in his forties who had recovered from COVID-19.

This clone was seen a few times. The chain has TRBV9 and TRBJ2-1, with D maybe TRBD1 (6 bases). Germline CDR1 is SGDLS and CDR2 is YYNGEE. Between the trimmed V and J ends, which lost 7 bases and 9 bases, there was a span of 17 bases. The CDR3 has 13 residues. CDR3 loop: CASQYRTAGEQFF. CDR3 sequence (DNA): TGTGCCAGCCAATACCGGACAGCAGGTGAGCAGTTCTTC.

This chain connects TRBV7-8 to TRBJ2-2, with 8 positions matching TRBD1. V gave up 6 bases and J gave up 4 bases; unmatched junction bases: 4. CDR1 is SGHVS and CDR2 is FQNEAQ in the germline V gene. This CDR3 is 14 amino acids long. The CDR3 coding sequence is TGTGCCAGCAGTCGACAGGGGCCCACCGGGGAGCTGTTTTTT. Translated, it gives CASSRQGPTGELFF.

The V call is TRBV5-1, the J call TRBJ1-3, with D uncertain. Germline V gene lookup returns CDR1 SGHRS and CDR2 YFSETQ. The germline V and J ends were trimmed by 4 bases and 4 bases, with 15 bases remaining between them. This CDR3 contains 15 residues. The CDR3 is CASSQSAFEGNTIYF. The CDR3 bases are TGCGCCAGCAGCCAGAGCGCTTTTGAGGGAAACACCATATATTTT.

The chain links TRBV7-8 to TRBJ1-1; TRBD1 aligns across 7 bases. V was clipped by 4 bases and J by 5 bases; unmatched bases: 7. Germline V lookup: CDR1 SGHVS, CDR2 FQNEAQ. The CDR3 consists of 14 residues. The CDR3 bases are TGTGCCAGCAGCTCTAAAAGGGGGCGTACTGAAGCTTTCTTT. Translation: CASSSKRGRTEAFF.

This clone appeared a few times. The rearrangement links TRBV19 to TRBJ2-5, with 9 positions matching TRBD1. Trimming at V came to 5 bases and at J to 5 bases, leaving 9 bases not matched to a gene. In germline, CDR1 is LNHDA, CDR2 SQIVND (reference sequence). The CDR3 is 15 amino acids. Written as DNA, the CDR3 is TGTGCCAGTAGTCGATGGACAGGGGAGATCGAGACCCAGTACTTC. Translating it yields CASSRWTGEIETQYF.

The chain uses TRBV28 and TRBJ2-1, with 11 nucleotides matching TRBD1. With 1 base clipped from V and 15 bases from J, the junction kept 2 bases outside the gene matches. This CDR3 has 12 amino acids. Germline CDR1 MDHEN, CDR2 SYDVKM. The CDR3 reads CASSLSGTGGFF. Written as DNA, the CDR3 is TGTGCCAGCAGTTTATCCGGGACAGGGGGGTTCTTC.

The chain carries TRBV10-3 and TRBJ1-2, with 7 bases fitting TRBD1. The V segment lost 3 bases and the J segment 4 bases; nucleotides outside the gene matches: 5. Germline CDR1 is ENHRY and CDR2 is SYGVKD. This CDR3 contains 14 residues. CDR3 residues: CAISDSRDSYGYTF. The CDR3 DNA reads TGTGCCATCAGTGACAGCCGGGACAGCTATGGCTACACCTTC.

J is TRBJ2-5 and V is TRBV19; D unclear. Trimming stripped 7 bases from V and 7 bases from J, with 10 bases between. The CDR3 contains 11 residues. Germline CDR1 reads LNHDA; CDR2 reads SQIVND (reference sequence). CDR3 loop: CASKDRVTQYF. In DNA form, the CDR3 reads TGTGCCAGTAAAGACCGGGTGACCCAGTACTTC. The full variable domain, completed using reference TRBV19 and TRBJ2-5, is DGGITQSPKYLFRKEGQNVTLSCEQNLNHDAMYWYRQDPGQGLRLIYYSQIVNDFQKGDIAEGYSVSREKKESFPLTVTSAQKNPTAFYLCASKDRVTQYFGPGTRLLVL.

Regarding this clone: A junction end diverges from the germline sequence, so it may reflect a read error. The chain joins TRBV14 to TRBJ2-5; 7 bases line up with TRBD2. Looked up from germline, CDR1 is SGHDN and CDR2 is FVKESK. This CDR3 has 12 amino acids. In DNA form, the CDR3 reads TGTGCCAGCAGCCGCCTCGGGGGGAGGACAAACTTC. Translated, it gives CASSRLGGRTNF.

The chain recombines TRBV7-2 with TRBJ1-2; the D is unclear. Germline values: CDR1 SGHTA, CDR2 FQGNSA. The V end lost 5 bases, the J end lost 6 bases, and 19 bases lay between the germline ends. This CDR3 contains 15 residues. The CDR3 coding sequence is TGTGCCAGCAGCCCCAGGATAGGCGAGATCAATGGCTACACCTTC. Amino acids: CASSPRIGEINGYTF.

The chain is built from TRBV24-1 and TRBJ2-1, with 7 bases identical to TRBD2. Germline CDR1 is KGHDR and CDR2 is SFDVKD. The CDR3 sequence is 16 residues long. J gave up 2 bases and V 1 base, and 4 bases lay outside the gene matches. The CDR3 nucleotides read TGTGCCACCAGTGATTTAATACTAGCGACCTACAATGAGCAGTTCTTC. Amino acids: CATSDLILATYNEQFF.

V gene TRBV6-2 or TRBV6-3 combines with J gene TRBJ1-3; D possibly corresponds to TRBD1 (6 bases). The V and J ends lost 5 bases and 4 bases respectively, with 12 bases between them. The CDR3 runs 14 residues. Germline CDR1 MNHEY, CDR2 SVGEGT. CDR3 nucleotide sequence: TGTGCCAGCAGTCAACAAGGGACAGGAAACACCATATATTTT. Its translation is CASSQQGTGNTIYF.

This rearrangement joins TRBV7-6 to TRBJ1-3; D unresolved. Trimming pared 6 bases from V and 1 base from J, leaving 10 bases between. This CDR3 contains 14 residues. Germline assignment: CDR1 SGHVS and CDR2 FNYEAQ. The CDR3 DNA sequence: TGTGCCAGCAGGGACGGAGGTTCTGGAAACACCATATATTTT. The encoded protein is CASRDGGSGNTIYF.

This chain links TRBV4-1 with TRBJ2-7; 10 bases agree with TRBD1. The V gene's germline CDR1 is MGHRA and CDR2 YSYEKL. The ends lost 3 bases at V and 7 bases at J; junction bases unmatched: 6. This CDR3 spans 14 amino acids. CDR3 nucleotides: TGCGCCAGCAGCCACGGGACAGGGGATAGGGAGCAGTACTTC. As protein: CASSHGTGDREQYF.

J is TRBJ1-5 and V is TRBV12-5; 7 nucleotides agree with TRBD1. Germline V gene data show CDR1 as LGHNT and CDR2 as FRNRAP. The CDR3 has 16 amino acids. V was pared by 1 base and J by 5 bases, with 8 bases of the junction left unmatched. CDR3 sequence reads: CASGLDRTGADQPQHF. CDR3 DNA sequence: TGTGCTAGTGGTTTGGACCGAACAGGGGCAGATCAGCCCCAGCATTTT.

The chain has TRBV11-3 and TRBJ2-7; D gene unclear. The CDR3 length is 18 residues. Germline V CDR1 and CDR2: SGHNT, YENEEA. V shed 5 bases and J shed 0 bases, with 23 bases lying between them. The CDR3 DNA is TGTGCCAGCAGCCCCCACGTCGAAGGCGGAAGAAGCTCCTACGAGCAGTACTTC. Translation gives CASSPHVEGGRSSYEQYF.

The genes are TRBV28 and TRBJ2-7; D unclear. Germline V gene lookup returns CDR1 MDHEN and CDR2 SYDVKM. The CDR3 length is 11 residues. V was clipped by 5 bases and J by 2 bases, with 4 bases between them. The CDR3, as DNA: TGTGCCAGCAGTCTTGCCTACGAGCAGTACTTC. Its protein is CASSLAYEQYF.

The chain has TRBV10-1 and TRBJ2-7, with D possibly matching TRBD2 (5 bases). This CDR3 region has 14 residues. With 4 bases removed from V and 1 base from J, the gap between germline ends came to 11 bases. Looked up from germline, CDR1 is WNHNN and CDR2 is SYGVQD (reference sequence). CDR3 in amino acids: CASSAWRVSYEQYF. CDR3 nucleotide sequence: TGCGCCAGCAGTGCTTGGCGGGTATCCTACGAGCAGTACTTC.

This chain uses TRBV28 with TRBJ1-1; D possibly corresponds to TRBD1 (6 bases). The V end lost 6 bases, the J end lost 1 base, and 21 bases lay between the germline ends. This CDR3 spans 17 amino acids. Germline V lookup: CDR1 MDHEN, CDR2 SYDVKM. The DNA for the CDR3 is TGTGCCAGCAGCTACGTGGGGGCGGGAGAAGCGAACACTGAAGCTTTCTTT. Its translation: CASSYVGAGEANTEAFF.